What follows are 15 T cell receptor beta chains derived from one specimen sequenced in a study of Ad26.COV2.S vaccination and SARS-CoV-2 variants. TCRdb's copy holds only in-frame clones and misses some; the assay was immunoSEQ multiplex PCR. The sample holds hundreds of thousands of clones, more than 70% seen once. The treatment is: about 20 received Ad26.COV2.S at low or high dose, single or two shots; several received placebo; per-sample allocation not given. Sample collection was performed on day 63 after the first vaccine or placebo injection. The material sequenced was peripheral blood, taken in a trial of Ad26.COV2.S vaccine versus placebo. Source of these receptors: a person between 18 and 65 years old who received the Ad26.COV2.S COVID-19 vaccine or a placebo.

CDR3 amino acids: CASSLGRDQPQHF. The CDR3 DNA sequence: TGTGCCAGCAGCTTAGGCAGGGACCAGCCCCAGCATTTT. The V gene is TRBV7-3, the J gene TRBJ1-5; the D gene is possibly TRBD1 (5 bases). The CDR3 has 13 residues. Germline loops: CDR1 SGHTA, CDR2 FQGTGA. V dropped 2 bases and J dropped 7 bases, with 9 bases sitting between them.

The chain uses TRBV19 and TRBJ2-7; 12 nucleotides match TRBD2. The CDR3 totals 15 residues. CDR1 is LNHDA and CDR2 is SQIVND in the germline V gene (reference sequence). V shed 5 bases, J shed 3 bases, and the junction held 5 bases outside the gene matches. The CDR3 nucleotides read TGTGCCAGTAGTCTCGGACTAGCGGGATTCTACGAGCAGTACTTC. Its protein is CASSLGLAGFYEQYF.

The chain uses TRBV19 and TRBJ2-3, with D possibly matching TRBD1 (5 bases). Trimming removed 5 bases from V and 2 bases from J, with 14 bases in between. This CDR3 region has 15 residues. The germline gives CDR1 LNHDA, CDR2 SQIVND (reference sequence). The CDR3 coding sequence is TGTGCCAGTAGTCGCGACAGAGGAGACACAGATACGCAGTATTTT. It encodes CASSRDRGDTDTQYF.

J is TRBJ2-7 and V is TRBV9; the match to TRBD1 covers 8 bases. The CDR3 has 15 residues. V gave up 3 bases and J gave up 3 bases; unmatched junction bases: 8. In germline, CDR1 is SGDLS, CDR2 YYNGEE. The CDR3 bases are TGTGCCAGCAGCGCAGAGGACAGGGTCGGCTACGAGCAGTACTTC. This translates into CASSAEDRVGYEQYF.

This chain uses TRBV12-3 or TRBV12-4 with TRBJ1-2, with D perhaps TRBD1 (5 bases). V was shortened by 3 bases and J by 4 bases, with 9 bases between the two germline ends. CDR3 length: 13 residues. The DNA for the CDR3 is TGTGCCAGCAGTTTCGGCGACAGCTATGGCTACACCTTC. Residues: CASSFGDSYGYTF.

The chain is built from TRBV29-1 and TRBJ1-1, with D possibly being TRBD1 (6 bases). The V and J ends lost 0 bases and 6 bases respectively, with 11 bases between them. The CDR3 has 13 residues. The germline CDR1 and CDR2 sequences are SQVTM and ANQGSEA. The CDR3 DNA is TGCAGCGTTGAAGATCCAGGGGCTGCTGAAGCTTTCTTT. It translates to CSVEDPGAAEAFF.

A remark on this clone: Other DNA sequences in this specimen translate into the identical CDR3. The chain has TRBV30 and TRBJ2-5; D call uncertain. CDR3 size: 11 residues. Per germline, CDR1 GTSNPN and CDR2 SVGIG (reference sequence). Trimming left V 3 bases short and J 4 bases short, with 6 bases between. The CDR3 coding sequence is TGTGCCTGGAGCTCTAGAGAGACCCAGTACTTC. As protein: CAWSSRETQYF.

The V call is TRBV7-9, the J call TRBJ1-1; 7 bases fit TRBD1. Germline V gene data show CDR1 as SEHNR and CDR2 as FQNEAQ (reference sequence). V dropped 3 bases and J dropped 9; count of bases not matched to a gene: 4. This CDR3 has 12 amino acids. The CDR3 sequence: CASSLGQKKAFF. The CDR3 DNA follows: TGTGCCAGCAGCTTGGGACAGAAGAAAGCTTTCTTT.

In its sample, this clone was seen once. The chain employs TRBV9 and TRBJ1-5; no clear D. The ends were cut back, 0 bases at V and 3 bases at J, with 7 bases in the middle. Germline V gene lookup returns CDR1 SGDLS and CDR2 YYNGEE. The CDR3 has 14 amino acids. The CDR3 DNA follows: TGTGCCAGCAGCGTAGGTGGGGTCAATCAGCCCCAGCATTTT. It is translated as CASSVGGVNQPQHF.

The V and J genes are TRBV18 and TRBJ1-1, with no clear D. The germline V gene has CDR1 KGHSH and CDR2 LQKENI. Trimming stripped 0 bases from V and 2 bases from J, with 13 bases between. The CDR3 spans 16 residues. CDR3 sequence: CASSPPGRQTNTEAFF. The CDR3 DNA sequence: TGTGCCAGCTCACCACCGGGTCGGCAGACAAACACTGAAGCTTTCTTT.

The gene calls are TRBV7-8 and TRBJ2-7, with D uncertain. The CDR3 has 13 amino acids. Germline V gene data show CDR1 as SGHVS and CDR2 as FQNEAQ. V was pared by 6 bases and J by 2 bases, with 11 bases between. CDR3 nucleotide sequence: TGTGCCAGCAGATTGGCAGGCACCTACGAGCAGTACTTC. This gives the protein CASRLAGTYEQYF. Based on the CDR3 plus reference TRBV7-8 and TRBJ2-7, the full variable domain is GAGVSQSPRYKVAKRGQDVALRCDPISGHVSLFWYQQALGQGPEFLTYFQNEAQLDKSGLPSDRFFAERPEGSVSTLKIQRTQQEDSAVYLCASRLAGTYEQYFGPGTRLTVT.

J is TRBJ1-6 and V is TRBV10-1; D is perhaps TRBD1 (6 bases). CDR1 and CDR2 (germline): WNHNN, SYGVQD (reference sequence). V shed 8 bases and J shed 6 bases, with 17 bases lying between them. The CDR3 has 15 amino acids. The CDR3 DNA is TGCGCCAGCGCGACAGGAGGATCTGGTAATTCACCCCTCCACTTT. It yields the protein CASATGGSGNSPLHF.

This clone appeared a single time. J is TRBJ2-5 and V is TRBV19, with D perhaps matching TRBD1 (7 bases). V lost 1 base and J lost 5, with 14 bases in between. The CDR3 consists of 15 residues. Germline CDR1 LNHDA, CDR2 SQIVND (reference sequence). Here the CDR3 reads CASSIAETGRETQYF. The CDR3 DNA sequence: TGTGCCAGTAGTATAGCCGAGACAGGGAGGGAGACCCAGTACTTC.

CDR3 nucleotide sequence: TGTGCCAGCAGCCCAGGACAGGGGAGGGGCGAGCAGTTCTTC. Residues: CASSPGQGRGEQFF. This rearrangement joins TRBV5-6 to TRBJ2-1; TRBD1 matches at 9 bases. This CDR3 comprises 14 residues. Germline assignment: CDR1 SGHDT and CDR2 YYEEEE. Trimming took 4 bases from V and 10 from J; bases not matched to a gene: 9.

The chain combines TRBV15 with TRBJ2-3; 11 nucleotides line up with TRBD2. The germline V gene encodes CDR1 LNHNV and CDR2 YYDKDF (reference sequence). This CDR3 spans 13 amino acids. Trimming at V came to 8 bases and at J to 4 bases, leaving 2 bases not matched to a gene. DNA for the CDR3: TGTGCCACCGGACTAGCGGGCGCAGATACGCAGTATTTT. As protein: CATGLAGADTQYF.